These 8 T cell receptor beta chains came from one sample sequenced in a study of cytomegalovirus exposure and HLA in healthy donors. 13 Jbeta primers and 60 Vbeta primers were used for the PCR. The method was immunoSEQ multiplex PCR; TCRdb's version includes in-frame clones alone and lacks a portion of them. The sample contains some 190,000 clones, 76% of which appear only once. The sequenced sample was PBMCs. These receptors all come from a man between 18 and 29 years old in good health and CMV-seronegative.

The genes are TRBV6-1 and TRBJ2-7; D gene ambiguous. This CDR3 spans 12 amino acids. The V end lost 8 bases, the J end lost 3 bases, and 11 bases lay between the germline ends. CDR1 MNHNS and CDR2 SASEGT come from the germline V gene. The CDR3 here is CASFEENYEQYF. CDR3 nucleotides: TGTGCCAGCTTTGAGGAAAACTACGAGCAGTACTTC.

The rearrangement uses TRBV9 and TRBJ2-3; TRBD2 matches at 10 bases. V was pared by 4 bases and J by 0 bases, with 14 bases of the junction left unmatched. Germline V gene data show CDR1 as SGDLS and CDR2 as YYNGEE. The CDR3 has 19 residues. This chain's CDR3 is CASSRQSASGGLSTDTQYF. The CDR3 coding sequence is TGTGCCAGCAGCCGTCAGAGTGCTAGCGGGGGCCTGAGCACAGATACGCAGTATTTT.

This chain uses TRBV9 with TRBJ2-2, with TRBD2 matching 11 bases. The J segment lost 5 bases and the V segment lost 3 bases, leaving 3 bases of the junction unmatched. Germline V gene data show CDR1 as SGDLS and CDR2 as YYNGEE. The CDR3 is 15 amino acids. CDR3: CASSGTSGSTGELFF. For the CDR3, the DNA is TGTGCCAGCAGCGGAACTAGCGGGAGTACCGGGGAGCTGTTTTTT.

The rearrangement links TRBV6-4 to TRBJ2-1; the match to TRBD2 covers 10 bases. The trim removed 0 bases at V and 9 bases at J, leaving 14 bases unmatched. The CDR3 contains 18 residues. Germline V gene lookup returns CDR1 MRHNA and CDR2 SNTAGT. The CDR3 reads CASSDSIIASGGRGEQFF. The CDR3 nucleotides are TGTGCCAGCAGTGACTCGATCATCGCTAGCGGGGGAAGGGGTGAGCAGTTCTTC.

V gene TRBV9 combines with J gene TRBJ2-3, with D uncertain. The germline V and J ends were trimmed by 1 base and 0 bases, with 3 bases remaining between them. This CDR3 comprises 13 residues. Germline V CDR1 and CDR2: SGDLS, YYNGEE. The CDR3 bases are TGTGCCAGCAGCGTACCTAGCACAGATACGCAGTATTTT. Its protein product is CASSVPSTDTQYF.

The chain carries TRBV5-1 and TRBJ2-3; the match to TRBD2 covers 16 bases. The germline CDR1 and CDR2 sequences are SGHRS and YFSETQ. This CDR3 contains 16 residues. Trimming at V came to 3 bases and at J to 5 bases, leaving 3 bases not matched to a gene. The CDR3 spells CASSSGLAGGGDTQYF. CDR3 bases: TGCGCCAGCAGCTCGGGACTAGCGGGGGGGGGAGATACGCAGTATTTT. Combining the CDR3 with reference TRBV5-1 and TRBJ2-3 gives the whole variable domain KAGVTQTPRYLIKTRGQQVTLSCSPISGHRSVSWYQQTPGQGLQFLFEYFSETQRNKGNFPGRFSGRQFSNSRSEMNVSTLELGDSALYLCASSSGLAGGGDTQYFGPGTRLTVL.

This rearrangement joins TRBV30 to TRBJ2-7; 7 bases align to TRBD2. Germline CDR1 GTSNPN, CDR2 SVGIG (reference sequence). Unmatched junction bases numbered 11, after V lost 0 bases and J lost 3 bases. The CDR3 sequence is 16 residues long. CDR3 sequence: CAWSVRFGGGDYEQYF. CDR3 bases: TGTGCCTGGAGTGTACGGTTTGGCGGGGGAGACTACGAGCAGTACTTC.

The chain couples TRBV19 to TRBJ1-3; D gene uncertain. This CDR3 region has 14 residues. Germline V gives CDR1 LNHDA, CDR2 SQIVND (reference sequence). The V end lost 1 base, the J end lost 4 bases, and 8 bases lay between the germline ends. The CDR3 bases are TGTGCCAGTAGTATAGGAGGAGCGGGAAACACCATATATTTT. This codes for CASSIGGAGNTIYF.